The TCR beta chain described here comes from a study of blood T cell repertoires in COVID-19 (TCRdb year 2020). Concerning the study at large: Samples from collaborators originated in the United States, Italy and Spain and spanned both the acute and convalescent phases of COVID-19. Samples were obtained from the ongoing ImmuneRACE study (first 160 participants) and from 1,254 subjects provided by 6 global collaborators. A freely available public database, intended as a resource for researchers studying the immune response to SARS-CoV-2, is where the repertoires were released. The prospective study material was composed of cDNA or gDNA derived from T cells, B-cell-depleted T cells, or PBMCs. Nearly every sample came with metadata listing a de-identified subject ID, COVID-19 status, age in years and sex. Where available, HLA class I and class II types were obtained from metadata supplied by the sample provider rather than from assay-based typing. Deeply sampled blood TCRbeta repertoires from subjects exposed to, actively infected with, or recovered from COVID-19 were included in the dataset.

Participants in the prospective study were enrolled through a virtual design, were aged roughly 18 to 90 years, and lived in 24 United States geographic areas. In the prospective study, participants were assigned to cohorts based on the clinical history participants reported in a screening survey and a study questionnaire. In the prospective study, mobile phlebotomists collected whole blood, serum and a nasopharyngeal or oropharyngeal swab from each participant. Prospective study participants could optionally give additional blood draws and questionnaires over an approximately two-month period. Blood samples from the prospective study were shipped frozen or at room temperature prior to DNA extraction. To note about this clone: It lacks a known antigen. Nothing much larger sits one base from this clone, and base qualities are not available.

Beyond this particular receptor, the publication reports: The amount of clinical and demographic metadata varied by source and participant and was provided uncurated.

The immunoSEQ Assay, a bias-controlled multiplex PCR, was used to amplify TCRbeta CDR3 regions from genomic DNA. The authors processed their data as follows. The number of nucleated cells in each sample was estimated by amplification of reference gene primers within the assay. Sequence reads were collapsed and filtered to measure the absolute abundance of every unique TCRbeta CDR3 rearrangement. Productive Simpson clonality was computed per sample as the square root of Simpson's diversity index over productive rearrangements. TCRdb mirrors the immuneACCESS table, restricted to in-frame sequences. Some clones are absent from its copies; in checked studies, under half trace to an unresolved V gene, and the reason for the others is unknown. For V, J and clone size, that table is used; D and trimming come from the DNA. The table for this sample lists 250,000 to 300,000 clones; roughly 91% of them were counted only once. The ten largest clones capture approximately 2.5% of the sample.

The CDR1 and CDR2 encoded by the germline V gene are MNHEY and SVGAGI. Taken from cysteine to phenylalanine, the CDR3 has 15 residues. CDR3 DNA only is kept here, 45 bases in frame from base 1. V is cut by 5 bases and J by 4 bases, and the space between the germline ends is 17 bases. This receptor was taken from a woman aged 40 to 55 with acute COVID-19. The V gene is TRBV6-5 and the J gene is TRBJ1-2; a tentative D call is TRBD1 (5 bases match). Sequencing input: PBMCs or T cells enriched from blood (not recorded which). The nucleotide sequence is TGTGCCAGCAGTCCGACAGTCATCCCTCTCTATGGCTACACCTTC. It encodes CASSPTVIPLYGYTF.